The source of this TCR beta chain is a study of blood T cells in healthy people across ages. Notes on the study in general: It was found that TCR beta diversity correlated strongly with the percentage of naive T cells.

V was trimmed by 7 bases and J by 8 bases, leaving 12 bases between them. The germline V gene has CDR1 SEHNR and CDR2 FQNEAQ (reference sequence). The CDR3 consists of 12 residues. Points on this clonotype: No antigen is known for it.

A J-beta primer mix and a sample-barcoded 5' primer were used in a second PCR of roughly 6 to 12 cycles. Every sample gave at least 3 million paired-end reads containing CDR3. TCRdb re-called the 5' RACE reads through MiXCR, storing one row per CDR3 protein. The sample has some 1.4 million distinct CDR3 sequences, approximately 40% seen once; the top ten hold approximately 7.9%. The authors extracted at least 5 micrograms of total RNA per sample. The sample comprised blood. The sequence derives from a woman between 18 and 29 years old in good health. The chain joins TRBV7-9 to TRBJ2-1; no firm D call. The CDR3 spells CASTQRGDEQFF. CDR3 in DNA: TGTGCCAGCACCCAACGTGGGGATGAGCAGTTCTTC.